The clone carrying this T cell receptor (beta chain) was observed a single time. What it binds is not known. This sample is drawn from a study of cytomegalovirus exposure and HLA in healthy donors. Study-level information: Researchers found that 81% of around 400 genotyped donors fell within the Caucasian-associated ancestry cluster.

It was with 60 Vbeta and 13 Jbeta primers that the PCR ran. The table came from immunoSEQ multiplex PCR; TCRdb's copy has only in-frame clones and leaves some out. The top ten hold 5% to 6% of the sample, which has just under 250,000 clones, around 80% seen once. Study results and caveats: A few CMV-associated chains proved CMV antigen-specific in vitro. Segments of the TCR beta V type were, in most cases, productive about 87% or about 30% of the time in an earlier analysis.

The CDR3 extends over 15 amino acids. Trimming removed 3 bases at V and 7 bases at J, with 19 bases between. Germline V gene lookup returns CDR1 GTSNPN and CDR2 SVGIG (reference sequence). The TCR sequence derives from a woman in her forties in good health and CMV-seropositive. The sample comprised PBMCs. The V gene is TRBV30, the J gene TRBJ1-5, with D possibly matching TRBD1 (5 bases). Here the CDR3 DNA reads TGTGCCTGGAGCTCCAGAATTGGGGCGCGGCAGCCCCAGCATTTT. It specifies CAWSSRIGARQPQHF.